The clone carrying this TCR beta chain was seen only a few times. The target antigen is unknown. This specimen belongs to a study of T cells after yellow fever vaccination. Notes on the study in general: Among primary-vaccination clones, most reappeared after the booster, at 96% for CD4 and more than 75% for CD8. The bulk population could contribute abundant contaminating clonotypes to FACS-sorted repertoires. Weaker overall, the secondary response nonetheless peaked faster (day 5 versus 15).

Between the trimmed V and J ends, which lost 0 bases and 6 bases, there was a span of 16 bases. The CDR3 is made up of 15 amino acids. The germline V gene encodes CDR1 SGHKS and CDR2 YYEKEE (reference sequence). UMIs and a universal primer site were added when TCR cDNA was made by 5'RACE template switching. Via MiXCR, TCRdb re-called the 5' RACE reads, giving one row per CDR3 protein. The sample records some 350,000 distinct CDR3 sequences, approximately 3.9% being singletons. This receptor was identified in a young man who received the YFV17D yellow fever vaccine. The specimen comprised PBMCs, sampled 5 days after the yellow fever booster vaccination. The V call is TRBV5-5, the J call TRBJ2-7; D remains ambiguous. The CDR3 sequence is CASSLVPGSTLEQYF. Here the CDR3 DNA reads TGTGCCAGCAGCTTGGTTCCGGGTTCCACCCTCGAGCAGTACTTC.